This T cell receptor beta chain was identified in a study of OX40 agonist ivuxolimab in advanced cancers. Looking at the study overall: Participants could have had prior anti-PD-1, anti-PD-L1 or anti-CTLA-4 therapy, and approximately 40% had some. One patient with hepatocellular carcinoma and two with cutaneous melanoma, three in all, had partial responses. Findings and limits, study-wide: At 0.1 to 3.0 mg/kg and by week 6, CD4+ and CD8+ T cells in the blood had expanded clonally. Patients with a partial response at 0.1-3.0 mg/kg had among the lowest clonal expansion.

Germline lookup yields CDR1 ENHRY and CDR2 SYGVKD. This CDR3 spans 14 amino acids. With V trimmed by 6 bases and J by 3 bases, 7 bases remained unmatched. Method: immunoSEQ multiplex PCR; TCRdb's copy keeps in-frame clones and lacks some. Of 40,000 to 50,000 clones listed, about nine tenths are singletons. Notes on this clone: Antigen unknown.

The clonotype comes from an adult with an advanced solid tumor such as melanoma, head and neck, liver or kidney cancer. The rearrangement uses TRBV10-3 and TRBJ2-7; 8 bases agree with TRBD2. The input for sequencing was CD4+ or CD8+ T cells sorted from blood, taken in a trial of the OX40 agonist ivuxolimab. The CDR3 here is CAISGGVPSYEQYF. DNA for the CDR3: TGTGCCATCAGCGGGGGGGTTCCTAGCTACGAGCAGTACTTC.